The text below deals with one T cell receptor beta chain. Some clones are missing from TCRdb's copy, which holds only in-frame ones; the method was immunoSEQ multiplex PCR. Among 71,000 or so clones listed, 81% were seen once. This specimen belongs to a study of glioma-infiltrating T cells after dendritic cell vaccination. Trimming left V 1 base short and J 5 bases short, with 10 bases between. This CDR3 is built from 14 residues. Per the germline V gene, CDR1 is SGHRS and CDR2 is YFSETQ. This TCR derives from a human donor with glioblastoma. J is TRBJ2-1 and V is TRBV5-1; D is ambiguous. The specimen comprised blood, sampled before dendritic cell vaccination. The chain's CDR3 is CASSLNTGNNEQFF. The CDR3 DNA is TGCGCCAGCAGCTTGAACACGGGTAACAATGAGCAGTTCTTC.